One sample yielded the 32 T cell receptor beta chains listed below, sequenced in a study of blood T cell repertoires in COVID-19. The assay was immunoSEQ multiplex PCR, and TCRdb's table has in-frame clones only and misses some. The data show some 150,000 clones, about 83% seen once. The sequenced material came from peripheral blood. Receptor source: a woman between 45 and 60 years old with active or convalescent COVID-19.

V is TRBV4-3 and J is TRBJ2-7; the D gene is possibly TRBD2 (7 bases). The CDR3 sequence is 14 residues long. V was shortened by 1 base and J by 3 bases, with 10 bases between the two germline ends. Per germline, CDR1 LGHNA and CDR2 YSLEER. The CDR3 coding sequence is TGCGCCAGCAGCCAAGGGGGGGGGCTCTACGAGCAGTACTTC. This gives the protein CASSQGGGLYEQYF.

This chain connects TRBV18 to TRBJ1-5, with D unclear. CDR1 and CDR2 (germline): KGHSH, LQKENI. Trimming removed 0 bases at V and 0 bases at J, with 12 bases between. This CDR3 region has 17 residues. DNA for the CDR3: TGTGCCAGCTCACCACCCGGAGGGCCTAATAGCAATCAGCCCCAGCATTTT. Translated, it gives CASSPPGGPNSNQPQHF.

The V gene is TRBV19, the J gene TRBJ1-6, with D tentatively TRBD1 (5 bases). V shed 5 bases and J shed 6 bases, with 11 bases lying between them. CDR3 size: 14 residues. Germline CDR1 and CDR2: LNHDA and SQIVND (reference sequence). The CDR3 DNA reads TGTGCCAGTAGTTCTCGACAGCTTAATTCACCCCTCCACTTT. It yields the protein CASSSRQLNSPLHF.

CDR3 sequence: CASSASTGAQETQYF. CDR3 DNA sequence: TGTGCCAGCAGCGCGTCCACAGGGGCACAAGAGACCCAGTACTTC. The chain combines TRBV9 with TRBJ2-5; 7 nucleotides match TRBD1. Germline CDR1 is SGDLS and CDR2 is YYNGEE. J lost 2 bases, V lost 3 bases, and 7 bases had no gene match. CDR3 length: 15 amino acids.

This rearrangement joins TRBV30 to TRBJ2-2; TRBD2 matches 14 bases. Looked up from germline, CDR1 is GTSNPN and CDR2 is SVGIG (reference sequence). J was trimmed by 6 bases and V by 2 bases; bases with no gene match: 11. The CDR3 runs to 18 residues. The CDR3 DNA reads TGTGCCTGGAGTACCTGGACTAGCGGGGGGTTTGGTGCCGGGGAGCTGTTTTTT. Residues: CAWSTWTSGGFGAGELFF.

This rearrangement joins TRBV15 to TRBJ2-1; TRBD2 aligns across 9 bases. V lost 0 bases, J lost 3 bases, and 15 bases stayed unmatched. CDR1 is LNHNV and CDR2 is YYDKDF in the germline V gene (reference sequence). The CDR3 totals 20 residues. In DNA, the CDR3 is TGTGCCACCAGCAGAGATGTGCTAGCGGGGTCAGGCGGGGTCTACAATGAGCAGTTCTTC. This translates into CATSRDVLAGSGGVYNEQFF.

The chain recombines TRBV7-9 with TRBJ2-1; 10 bases match TRBD1. V shed 10 bases, J shed 6 bases, and the junction held 12 bases outside the gene matches. Looked up from germline, CDR1 is SEHNR and CDR2 is FQNEAQ (reference sequence). The CDR3 loop spans 15 amino acids. Here the CDR3 DNA reads TGTGCCATACGACCTACGGGACAGGGGTTCAATGAGCAGTTCTTC. Amino acid sequence: CAIRPTGQGFNEQFF.

The chain recombines TRBV5-1 with TRBJ2-7; TRBD2 aligns across 9 bases. This CDR3 comprises 15 residues. Germline lookup yields CDR1 SGHRS and CDR2 YFSETQ. With 5 bases clipped from V and 1 base from J, the junction kept 7 bases outside the gene matches. The CDR3 nucleotides are TGCGCCAGCAGTGGGCTAGCGGGGTCTTCCTACGAGCAGTACTTC. This encodes CASSGLAGSSYEQYF. The variable domain in full, completed from reference TRBV5-1 and TRBJ2-7, reads KAGVTQTPRYLIKTRGQQVTLSCSPISGHRSVSWYQQTPGQGLQFLFEYFSETQRNKGNFPGRFSGRQFSNSRSEMNVSTLELGDSALYLCASSGLAGSSYEQYFGPGTRLTVT.

The CDR3 loop is CASNWETQYF. The CDR3 nucleotides read TGTGCCAGCAACTGGGAGACCCAGTACTTC. V is TRBV2 and J is TRBJ2-5; D ambiguous. The CDR3 contains 10 residues. Per germline, CDR1 SNHLY and CDR2 FYNNEI. The germline V and J ends were trimmed by 7 bases and 5 bases, with 5 bases remaining between them.

V usage is TRBV4-3 and J usage is TRBJ1-2; possible D gene TRBD1, 6 bases. CDR3 length: 14 amino acids. Trimming left V 0 bases short and J 6 bases short, with 11 bases between. Germline assignment: CDR1 LGHNA and CDR2 YSLEER. The DNA for the CDR3 is TGCGCCAGCAGCCAAGATCTAGCAGGGGATGGCTACACCTTC. This translates into CASSQDLAGDGYTF.

The V gene is TRBV4-2, the J gene TRBJ2-5; D not resolved. V lost 1 base and J 4 bases, leaving 7 bases between the germline ends. Germline lookup yields CDR1 LGHNA and CDR2 YNFKEQ. The CDR3 totals 13 residues. CDR3 loop: CASSQAHLETQYF. The CDR3 nucleotides are TGTGCCAGCAGCCAAGCACATTTAGAGACCCAGTACTTC.

The chain combines TRBV7-2 with TRBJ2-7; tentative D call: TRBD2 (5 bases). Germline CDR1 is SGHTA and CDR2 is FQGNSA. V was clipped by 2 bases and J by 2 bases, with 13 bases between them. The CDR3 spans 15 residues. The CDR3 nucleotides read TGTGCCAGCAGCTTAACTAGTGGCATAACCTACGAGCAGTACTTC. Amino acid sequence: CASSLTSGITYEQYF. The full variable domain, with the rest looked up from reference TRBV7-2 and TRBJ2-7, is GAGVSQSPSNKVTEKGKDVELRCDPISGHTALYWYRQSLGQGLEFLIYFQGNSAPDKSGLPSDRFSAERTGGSVSTLTIQRTQQEDSAVYLCASSLTSGITYEQYFGPGTRLTVT.

The chain is built from TRBV6-6 and TRBJ2-7; 7 nucleotides match TRBD2. The germline V gene has CDR1 MNHNY and CDR2 SVGAGI (reference sequence). J was trimmed by 4 bases and V by 6 bases; bases with no gene match: 9. The CDR3 runs to 14 residues. The CDR3 sequence is CASRDTSASYEQYF. The DNA for the CDR3 is TGTGCCAGCAGAGACACTAGCGCCTCGTACGAGCAGTACTTC.

This clone has a single count. This chain connects TRBV28 to TRBJ1-1; D may be TRBD1 (6 bases). The length of the CDR3 is 11 residues. Per the germline V gene, CDR1 is MDHEN and CDR2 is SYDVKM. Between the trimmed V and J ends, which lost 11 bases and 6 bases, there was a span of 13 bases. CDR3 sequence reads: CASGGFAEAFF. The CDR3 nucleotides read TGTGCCTCTGGGGGCTTCGCTGAAGCTTTCTTT.

CDR3 sequence reads: CASSQDTRSNTEAFF. CDR3 in DNA: TGCGCCAGCAGCCAAGATACCAGGTCGAACACTGAAGCTTTCTTT. This sequence joins TRBV4-3 and TRBJ1-1; D uncertain. The V end was cut by 0 bases, the J end by 1 base, with 9 bases between. CDR3 length equals 15 residues. CDR1 is LGHNA, CDR2 YSLEER, per germline.

The count of this clone is one. Written as DNA, the CDR3 is TGTGCCGTCCGGGACAGGGGGCTTAGTGAGCAGTACTTC. This codes for CAVRDRGLSEQYF. This sequence joins TRBV6-5 and TRBJ2-7; 12 bases map to TRBD1. Germline V CDR1 and CDR2: MNHEY, SVGAGI. This CDR3 region has 13 residues. Trimming cost V 11 bases and J 7 bases; bases outside gene matches: 9.

The rearrangement links TRBV9 to TRBJ2-1; D is perhaps TRBD2 (5 bases). From germline, CDR1 is SGDLS and CDR2 YYNGEE. Deletions cut 0 bases from V and 7 bases from J, with 14 bases between. The CDR3 sequence is 15 residues long. The CDR3: CASSVALRRWNEQFF. In DNA form, the CDR3 reads TGTGCCAGCAGCGTAGCCCTCAGGAGGTGGAATGAGCAGTTCTTC.

The rearrangement joins TRBV15 to TRBJ2-7; TRBD2 aligns across 10 bases. V lost 0 bases to trimming and J lost 3 bases; unmatched junction nucleotides: 5. CDR1 LNHNV and CDR2 YYDKDF come from the germline V gene (reference sequence). The CDR3 runs 16 residues. CDR3 coding DNA: TGTGCCACCAGCAGAGAAAGGACTAGCGGACTCTACGAGCAGTACTTC. Amino acid sequence: CATSRERTSGLYEQYF.

The gene calls are TRBV28 and TRBJ1-4, with 9 bases fitting TRBD1. The CDR3 loop spans 15 amino acids. The germline CDR1 and CDR2 sequences are MDHEN and SYDVKM. V shed 3 bases, J shed 5 bases, and the junction held 4 bases outside the gene matches. The CDR3 bases are TGTGCCAGCAGTTTCCAGGGACAGGGCAATGAAAAACTGTTTTTT. The encoded protein is CASSFQGQGNEKLFF.

The V and J genes are TRBV11-2 and TRBJ1-5, with 8 bases aligning to TRBD1. The V segment lost 0 bases and the J segment 7 bases; nucleotides outside the gene matches: 5. Germline loops: CDR1 SGHAT, CDR2 FQNNGV. CDR3 length: 15 residues. The CDR3 DNA follows: TGTGCCAGCAGCTTAGATTACGACAGGGGACAGCCCCAGCATTTT. Protein: CASSLDYDRGQPQHF.

Notes on this clone: It is likely a read error, because the conserved phenylalanine at the end of the CDR3 is missing. The DNA is left out, because the CDR3 cannot be placed on it with certainty; the CDR3 is given as TCRdb lists it. CDR3 sequence: CASSLRNVGHL. V usage is TRBV7-3 and J usage is TRBJ1-2; TRBD1, the D gene given by the table, was not confirmed from the DNA. The CDR3 spans 11 amino acids, including both terminal residues. Germline values: CDR1 SGHTA, CDR2 FQGTGA.

The chain has TRBV4-1 and TRBJ2-7; 8 bases fit TRBD1. The CDR3 sequence is 15 residues long. The germline gives CDR1 MGHRA, CDR2 YSYEKL. V shed 4 bases, J shed 6 bases, and the junction held 11 bases outside the gene matches. The CDR3 coding sequence is TGCGCCAGCAGCCGCGACCAGGGGGCTCCTGGCGAGCAGTACTTC. This codes for CASSRDQGAPGEQYF.

V usage is TRBV28 and J usage is TRBJ1-5; 7 bases align to TRBD1. Germline CDR1 is MDHEN and CDR2 is SYDVKM. J gave up 3 bases and V 2 bases, and 7 bases lay outside the gene matches. The CDR3 is 16 residues long. The CDR3 nucleotides are TGTGCCAGCAGTTTAGGAGATACAGGGGCCAATCAGCCCCAGCATTTT. Translated, it gives CASSLGDTGANQPQHF.

CDR3 nucleotides: TGCGCCAGCAGCCAATTTGCGGGAGGCCCCAGTTCCTACAATGAGCAGTTCTTC. Its translation: CASSQFAGGPSSYNEQFF. This chain connects TRBV4-1 to TRBJ2-1; 8 bases line up with TRBD2. CDR3 length: 18 amino acids. Trimming cost V 2 bases and J 1 base; bases outside gene matches: 10. The germline CDR1 and CDR2 sequences are MGHRA and YSYEKL.

V is TRBV4-2 and J is TRBJ2-7, with 15 nucleotides matching TRBD2. This CDR3 is 18 amino acids long. V lost 0 bases, J lost 5 bases, and 8 bases stayed unmatched. From germline, CDR1 is LGHNA and CDR2 YNFKEQ. CDR3 sequence reads: CASSQDGLAGGGYDEQYF. CDR3 coding DNA: TGTGCCAGCAGCCAAGACGGACTAGCGGGAGGGGGCTATGACGAGCAGTACTTC.

The gene calls are TRBV9 and TRBJ2-1, with D possibly being TRBD1 (9 bases). The CDR3 runs to 19 residues. CDR1 is SGDLS, CDR2 YYNGEE, per germline. The V end lost 4 bases, the J end lost 0 bases, and 23 bases lay between the germline ends. The CDR3 loop reads CASSRGGTGIRSSYNEQFF. In DNA form, the CDR3 reads TGTGCCAGCAGCCGGGGGGGGACAGGGATCCGTAGCTCCTACAATGAGCAGTTCTTC.

This clone appeared once. At the DNA level, this CDR3 is encoded by other sequences in the same sample as well. The chain has TRBV7-9 and TRBJ2-7; D possibly corresponds to TRBD2 (6 bases). Trimming cost V 1 base and J 3 bases, with 13 bases left between them. This CDR3 comprises 15 residues. From germline, CDR1 is SEHNR and CDR2 FQNEAQ (reference sequence). The CDR3 spells CASSLVSGGHYEQYF. DNA for the CDR3: TGTGCCAGCAGCTTAGTTAGCGGAGGGCACTACGAGCAGTACTTC.

Points on this clone: Sequence at one end of the junction differs from germline and may be a read error. The rearrangement joins TRBV3-1 (or the pseudogene TRBV3-2) to TRBJ1-4, with 7 nucleotides matching TRBD1. The CDR3 has 14 amino acids. Germline V CDR1 and CDR2: LGHDT, YNNKEL (reference sequence). CDR3 sequence (DNA): TGTGCCAGCCGCCAGACAGGGATTAATGAAAAACTGTTTTTT. This encodes CASRQTGINEKLFF.

Notes on this clone: Other DNA sequences in this sample translate to the same CDR3. The chain has TRBV19 and TRBJ1-2; perhaps TRBD1 as D (6 bases). CDR1 is LNHDA, CDR2 SQIVND, per germline (reference sequence). The germline V and J ends were trimmed by 4 bases and 2 bases, with 8 bases remaining between them. This CDR3 spans 13 amino acids. The CDR3 sequence: CASSTTGNYGYTF. CDR3 nucleotides: TGTGCCAGTAGTACAACAGGGAACTATGGCTACACCTTC. Filled out from reference TRBV19 and TRBJ1-2, the complete variable domain reads DGGITQSPKYLFRKEGQNVTLSCEQNLNHDAMYWYRQDPGQGLRLIYYSQIVNDFQKGDIAEGYSVSREKKESFPLTVTSAQKNPTAFYLCASSTTGNYGYTFGSGTRLTVV.

The chain has TRBV10-3 and TRBJ2-2; TRBD2 agrees at 12 bases. The CDR3 loop spans 14 amino acids. J gave up 5 bases and V 8 bases, and 3 bases lay outside the gene matches. Germline V lookup: CDR1 ENHRY, CDR2 SYGVKD. For the CDR3, the DNA is TGTGCCATCCGAACTAGCGGGGGGACCGGGGAGCTGTTTTTT. Protein sequence: CAIRTSGGTGELFF.

CDR3 bases: TGTGCCAGCAGCGCGGGACAGGGGAGCACAGATACGCAGTATTTT. This sequence encodes CASSAGQGSTDTQYF. The rearrangement links TRBV9 to TRBJ2-3; 10 bases are shared with TRBD1. This CDR3 region has 15 residues. J lost 0 bases, V lost 3 bases, and 1 base had no gene match. Germline lookup yields CDR1 SGDLS and CDR2 YYNGEE.

The V call is TRBV7-8, the J call TRBJ2-7, with D perhaps matching TRBD2 (5 bases). The germline V and J ends were trimmed by 2 bases and 3 bases, with 11 bases remaining between them. Germline V gene lookup returns CDR1 SGHVS and CDR2 FQNEAQ. The CDR3 is 14 amino acids. The CDR3: CASSLSSGSYEQYF. The DNA for the CDR3 is TGTGCCAGCAGCTTATCCAGCGGCAGCTACGAGCAGTACTTC.